This T cell receptor (beta chain) was obtained from a study of blood T cell repertoires in COVID-19. As processed by the authors: Reference gene primer amplification gave estimated nucleated cell counts. Measured with immunoSEQ multiplex PCR; TCRdb has only the in-frame clones, and not every one. V, J and clone size reflect that table, while D and trimming were determined from the DNA. This table holds 400,000 to 500,000 clones, just over 85% found once. Germline loops: CDR1 MNHNY, CDR2 SVGAGI (reference sequence). The CDR3 sequence is 12 residues long. On this clone itself: At one end, the junction sequence differs from germline, possibly due to a read error.

The rearrangement links TRBV6-6 to TRBJ2-1, with D possibly matching TRBD1 (5 bases). The origin of this receptor is a woman between 25 and 40 years old with active or convalescent COVID-19. Sequenced input: peripheral blood. The CDR3 bases are TGTGCCCGCAGCGAAGACAGCAATGAGCAGTTCTTC. Translating it yields CARSEDSNEQFF.